These 23 T cell receptor beta chains share one sample of origin, sequenced in a study of CD8 T cells in ankylosing spondylitis. Study-wide results and limits: There was a TCR beta motif, made of several highly homologous variants, that appeared characteristic of ankylosing spondylitis blood.

No antigen has been assigned to these receptors. A single record per CDR3 protein comes from TCRdb applying MiXCR to the 5' RACE reads. The repertoire holds about 540,000 distinct CDR3 sequences, with about 13% as singletons. The sequenced sample consisted of blood, either unsorted or a sorted T cell fraction (not recorded which). The receptors come from a male donor with ankylosing spondylitis.

The V call is TRBV7-2, the J call TRBJ2-1, with 11 bases that match TRBD2. V was pared by 3 bases and J by 7 bases, with 5 bases of the junction left unmatched. CDR1 is SGHTA, CDR2 FQGNSA, per germline. The CDR3 extends over 15 amino acids. Here the CDR3 reads CASSFGTSGANEQFF. The CDR3 region has the DNA TGTGCCAGCAGCTTTGGGACTAGCGGAGCTAATGAGCAGTTCTTC.

The V gene is TRBV12-5, the J gene TRBJ2-6; perhaps TRBD1 as D (6 bases). Germline CDR1 LGHNT, CDR2 FRNRAP. Trimming removed 6 bases from V and 0 bases from J, with 15 bases in between. There are 17 residues in the CDR3. The CDR3 sequence is CASGQGIRSSGANVLTF. CDR3 nucleotide sequence: TGTGCTAGTGGCCAGGGGATCAGATCCTCTGGGGCCAACGTCCTGACTTTC.

This clonotype has a handful of counts. V is TRBV5-1 and J is TRBJ2-5; D tentatively fits TRBD1 or TRBD2 (5 bases each). Trimming took 5 bases from V and 1 from J, leaving 12 bases between them. The CDR3 covers 14 residues. CDR1 is SGHRS, CDR2 YFSETQ, per germline. The CDR3 region is CASRRDGSQETQYF. CDR3 bases: TGCGCCAGCAGACGGGACGGATCCCAAGAGACCCAGTACTTC.

This clonotype came up many times. DNA for the CDR3: TGTGCCATCAGTGGAGCAGGGGCGGTCGGGGAGCTGTTTTTT. It specifies CAISGAGAVGELFF. The chain combines TRBV10-3 with TRBJ2-2; possibly TRBD1 for D (6 bases). The ends were cut back, 4 bases at V and 7 bases at J, with 13 bases in the middle. The CDR3 extends over 14 amino acids. In germline, CDR1 is ENHRY, CDR2 SYGVKD.

This clonotype was seen only a few times. The V gene is TRBV6-5, the J gene TRBJ2-5; perhaps D is TRBD1 or TRBD2 (5 bases each). Looked up from germline, CDR1 is MNHEY and CDR2 is SVGAGI. CDR3 length: 15 residues. V was trimmed by 4 bases and J by 4 bases, leaving 16 bases between them. The DNA for the CDR3 is TGTGCCAGCAGTTCATCCCCGGGGCGCGGAGAGACCCAGTACTTC. It specifies CASSSSPGRGETQYF.

This clonotype was seen only a few times. The rearrangement uses TRBV21-1 and TRBJ1-6; no check of the table's D call, TRBD1, against the DNA was made. TRBV21-1 is a documented pseudogene. The CDR3 extends over 16 amino acids. The CDR3 bases are TGTGCCAGCAGCAAGGGGTCGCGGAGATATAATTCACCCCTCCACTTT. Translating it yields CASSKGSRRYNSPLHF.

Comments on this clonotype: A much larger clone lies one base from this, so it may be a read error. The rearrangement joins TRBV12-3 or TRBV12-4 to TRBJ2-7; D uncertain. Deletions cut 6 bases from V and 2 bases from J, with 5 bases between. The CDR3 is made up of 11 amino acids. The CDR3 spells CASSTPYEQYF. CDR3 nucleotide sequence: TGTGCCAGCAGCACCCCCTACGAGCAGTACTTC.

J is TRBJ2-2 and V is TRBV29-1, with no clear D. The CDR3 has 15 amino acids. V was clipped by 1 base and J by 5 bases, with 14 bases between them. The V gene's germline CDR1 is SQVTM and CDR2 ANQGSEA. The CDR3 DNA sequence: TGCAGCGTTGAAGGCGATGGACGGAAGACCGGGGAGCTGTTTTTT. This translates into CSVEGDGRKTGELFF.

The V gene is TRBV6-1, the J gene TRBJ2-4; D gene unclear. The CDR3 runs 15 residues. V gave up 4 bases and J gave up 5 bases, with 15 bases separating them. Per germline, CDR1 MNHNS and CDR2 SASEGT. The CDR3 is CASSGFTDSENIQYF. The CDR3 DNA sequence: TGTGCCAGCAGTGGATTTACAGATTCGGAAAACATTCAGTACTTC.

This clonotype was observed many times. The chain recombines TRBV6-1 with TRBJ2-3; 8 positions agree with TRBD2. The germline V gene has CDR1 MNHNS and CDR2 SASEGT. After removal of 5 bases from V and 2 bases from J, the junction contained 6 bases not matched to a gene. The CDR3 totals 15 residues. The CDR3 coding sequence is TGTGCCAGCAGTCGCGGACTAGCAGACACAGATACGCAGTATTTT. Its translation: CASSRGLADTDTQYF.

The chain is built from TRBV3-1 and TRBJ1-2, with 8 bases that match TRBD1. This CDR3 is 13 amino acids long. The trim removed 0 bases at V and 13 bases at J, leaving 7 bases unmatched. CDR1 is LGHDT and CDR2 is YNNKEL in the germline V gene (reference sequence). The CDR3 nucleotides are TGTGCCAGCAGCCAAGACCGGACAGGGTCGATCACCTTC. Amino acid sequence: CASSQDRTGSITF.

This clonotype was counted at least ten times. CDR3 sequence reads: CATSDSSGREAYNEQFF. CDR3 DNA sequence: TGTGCCACCAGTGATTCGTCGGGCAGGGAAGCCTACAATGAGCAGTTCTTC. The chain has TRBV24-1 and TRBJ2-1, with D tentatively TRBD1 (5 bases). The germline CDR1 and CDR2 sequences are KGHDR and SFDVKD. This CDR3 is 17 amino acids long. Trimming removed 2 bases at V and 2 bases at J, with 15 bases between.

The chain combines TRBV12-3 or TRBV12-4 with TRBJ1-2, with 8 nucleotides matching TRBD1. This CDR3 region has 14 residues. Losses at the gene ends were 2 bases for V and 7 bases for J; bases not matched to a gene: 6. This CDR3 reads CASSLYGQGVGYTF. The CDR3 region has the DNA TGTGCCAGCAGTTTATATGGACAGGGAGTTGGCTACACCTTC.

This clonotype appeared a few times. The genes are TRBV20-1 and TRBJ2-1; 7 nucleotides agree with TRBD2. This CDR3 is 15 amino acids long. Trimming took 5 bases from V and 1 from J; bases not matched to a gene: 8. CDR1 DFQATT and CDR2 SNEGSKA come from the germline V gene (reference sequence). This CDR3 is CSAPNRAGSYNEQFF. In nucleotides, the CDR3 is TGCAGTGCTCCGAACAGAGCGGGATCCTACAATGAGCAGTTCTTC.

This clonotype was seen ten or more times. The gene calls are TRBV11-3 and TRBJ2-3; D call uncertain. Trimming shortened V by 5 bases and J by 5 bases, and 11 bases separated the two germline ends. From germline, CDR1 is SGHNT and CDR2 YENEEA. The CDR3 length is 13 residues. CDR3 sequence (DNA): TGTGCCAGCAGCCCCTACCCGGGAGATACGCAGTATTTT. Its translation is CASSPYPGDTQYF.

This clonotype has more than one count but fewer than ten. The chain combines TRBV9 with TRBJ2-1, with TRBD2 identical over 7 bases. The germline V gene encodes CDR1 SGDLS and CDR2 YYNGEE. The junction had 8 bases not matched to a gene; V was cut back by 3 bases and J by 5 bases. There are 15 residues in the CDR3. The CDR3 coding sequence is TGTGCCAGCAGCGAGCGGGGATACCCAAACAATGAGCAGTTCTTC. Translation gives CASSERGYPNNEQFF.

J is TRBJ2-5 and V is TRBV19, with TRBD2 matching over 10 bases. V was clipped by 5 bases and J by 7 bases; unmatched bases: 16. There are 17 residues in the CDR3. Germline assignment: CDR1 LNHDA and CDR2 SQIVND (reference sequence). The CDR3 region is CASSLNGLADAGGTQYF. CDR3 DNA: TGTGCCAGTAGTCTCAACGGACTAGCGGACGCTGGGGGGACCCAGTACTTC.

This clonotype showed up many times. J is TRBJ2-1 and V is TRBV5-1; maybe TRBD1 (5 bases). Trimming pared 3 bases from V and 4 bases from J, leaving 8 bases between. Germline V gives CDR1 SGHRS, CDR2 YFSETQ. This CDR3 is 13 amino acids long. The CDR3 reads CASSWGPYNEQFF. DNA for the CDR3: TGCGCCAGCAGCTGGGGCCCATACAATGAGCAGTTCTTC. Complete variable domain (other parts from reference TRBV5-1 and TRBJ2-1): KAGVTQTPRYLIKTRGQQVTLSCSPISGHRSVSWYQQTPGQGLQFLFEYFSETQRNKGNFPGRFSGRQFSNSRSEMNVSTLELGDSALYLCASSWGPYNEQFFGPGTRLTVL.

This clonotype came up a few times. The chain has TRBV14 and TRBJ2-3, with 9 bases identical to TRBD2. Germline CDR1 and CDR2: SGHDN and FVKESK. J was trimmed by 0 bases and V by 5 bases; bases with no gene match: 3. The CDR3 is made up of 15 amino acids. CDR3 DNA: TGTGCCAGCAGCGTGCTAGCGGGAAGCACAGATACGCAGTATTTT. Its translation is CASSVLAGSTDTQYF.

This clonotype was seen a handful of times. V and J are TRBV5-5 and TRBJ2-5; no firm D call. Germline V gene data show CDR1 as SGHKS and CDR2 as YYEKEE (reference sequence). The CDR3 spans 12 residues. Trimming shortened V by 3 bases and J by 5 bases, and 8 bases separated the two germline ends. CDR3 residues: CASSWGFETQYF. For the CDR3, the DNA is TGTGCCAGCAGCTGGGGATTCGAGACCCAGTACTTC.

The table lists this clonotype with a few counts. The chain joins TRBV20-1 to TRBJ2-5; TRBD1 might be the D (5 bases). The CDR3 sequence is 15 residues long. V was pared by 0 bases and J by 5 bases, with 16 bases between. CDR1 is DFQATT and CDR2 is SNEGSKA in the germline V gene (reference sequence). The CDR3 DNA is TGCAGTGCTAGAGACCCAAGACAGACTGGGGAGACCCAGTACTTC. It codes for CSARDPRQTGETQYF.

The chain couples TRBV5-1 to TRBJ2-2, with a possible D match to TRBD1 (5 bases). Germline V gives CDR1 SGHRS, CDR2 YFSETQ. Trimming pared 5 bases from V and 0 bases from J, leaving 11 bases between. CDR3 length: 15 amino acids. The CDR3 spells CASRGESSNTGELFF. The CDR3 DNA reads as TGCGCCAGCAGAGGGGAATCGTCGAACACCGGGGAGCTGTTTTTT. The full variable domain, rest sourced from reference TRBV5-1 and TRBJ2-2, is KAGVTQTPRYLIKTRGQQVTLSCSPISGHRSVSWYQQTPGQGLQFLFEYFSETQRNKGNFPGRFSGRQFSNSRSEMNVSTLELGDSALYLCASRGESSNTGELFFGEGSRLTVL.

The chain recombines TRBV11-1 with TRBJ2-1; D perhaps matches TRBD2 (6 bases). Looked up from germline, CDR1 is SGHAT and CDR2 is FQDESV (reference sequence). Trimming stripped 5 bases from V and 5 bases from J, with 13 bases between. This CDR3 contains 14 residues. The CDR3 here is CASSLAGTHNEQFF. The CDR3 bases are TGTGCCAGCAGCCTCGCCGGGACTCACAATGAGCAGTTCTTC.